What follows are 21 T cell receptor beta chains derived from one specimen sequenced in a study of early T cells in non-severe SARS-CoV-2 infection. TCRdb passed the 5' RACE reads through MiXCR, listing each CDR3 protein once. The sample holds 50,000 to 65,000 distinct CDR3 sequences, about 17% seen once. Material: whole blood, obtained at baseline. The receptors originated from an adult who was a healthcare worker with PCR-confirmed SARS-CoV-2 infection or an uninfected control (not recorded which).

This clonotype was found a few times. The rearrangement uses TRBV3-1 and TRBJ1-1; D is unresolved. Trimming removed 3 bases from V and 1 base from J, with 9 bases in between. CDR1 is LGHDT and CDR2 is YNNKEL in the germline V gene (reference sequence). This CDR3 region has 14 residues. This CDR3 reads CASSQGVRNTEAFF. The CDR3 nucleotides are TGTGCCAGCAGCCAGGGCGTCAGGAACACTGAAGCTTTCTTT.

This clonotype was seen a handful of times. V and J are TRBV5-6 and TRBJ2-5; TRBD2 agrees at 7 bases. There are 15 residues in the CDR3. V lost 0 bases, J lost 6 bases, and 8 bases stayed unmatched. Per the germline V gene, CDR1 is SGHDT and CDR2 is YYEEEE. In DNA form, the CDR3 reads TGTGCCAGCAGCTTGGCGGGCAGGGAGGGAAAGACCCAGTACTTC. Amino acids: CASSLAGREGKTQYF.

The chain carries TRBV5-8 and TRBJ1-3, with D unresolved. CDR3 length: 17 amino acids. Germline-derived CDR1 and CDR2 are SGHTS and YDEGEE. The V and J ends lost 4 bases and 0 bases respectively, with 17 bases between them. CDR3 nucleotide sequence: TGTGCCAGCAGCCGAACGAAAGGACGGAGCTCTGGAAACACCATATATTTT. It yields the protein CASSRTKGRSSGNTIYF. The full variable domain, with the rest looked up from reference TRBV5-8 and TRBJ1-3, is EAGVTQSPTHLIKTRGQQATLRCSPISGHTSVYWYQQALGLGLQFLLWYDEGEERNRGNFPPRFSGRQFPNYSSELNVNALELEDSALYLCASSRTKGRSSGNTIYFGEGSWLTVV.

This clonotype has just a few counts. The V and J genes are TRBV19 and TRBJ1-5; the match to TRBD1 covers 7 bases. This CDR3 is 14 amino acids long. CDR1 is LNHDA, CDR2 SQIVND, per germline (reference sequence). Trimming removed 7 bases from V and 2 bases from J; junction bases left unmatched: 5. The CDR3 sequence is CASTRQGGNQPQHF. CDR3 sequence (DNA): TGTGCCAGTACCCGACAGGGCGGCAATCAGCCCCAGCATTTT.

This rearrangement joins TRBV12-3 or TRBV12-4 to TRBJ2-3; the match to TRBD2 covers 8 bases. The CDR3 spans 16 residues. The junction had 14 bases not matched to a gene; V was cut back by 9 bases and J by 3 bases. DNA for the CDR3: TGTGCCAGTTTGGGGACTAGTGGGATTCGTACAGATACGCAGTATTTT. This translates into CASLGTSGIRTDTQYF.

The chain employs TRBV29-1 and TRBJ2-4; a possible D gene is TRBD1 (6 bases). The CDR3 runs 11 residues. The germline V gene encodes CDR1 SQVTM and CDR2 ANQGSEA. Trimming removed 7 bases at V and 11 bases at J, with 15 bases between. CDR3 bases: TGCAGCGGGCAAACAGGGTATCTTCAGTACTTC. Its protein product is CSGQTGYLQYF.

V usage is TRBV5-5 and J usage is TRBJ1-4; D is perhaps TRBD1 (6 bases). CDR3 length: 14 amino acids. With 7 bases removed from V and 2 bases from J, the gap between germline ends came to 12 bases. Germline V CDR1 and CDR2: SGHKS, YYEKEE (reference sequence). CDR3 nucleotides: TGTGCCAGCGATCTTGGGGGCACTAATGAAAAACTGTTTTTT. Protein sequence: CASDLGGTNEKLFF.

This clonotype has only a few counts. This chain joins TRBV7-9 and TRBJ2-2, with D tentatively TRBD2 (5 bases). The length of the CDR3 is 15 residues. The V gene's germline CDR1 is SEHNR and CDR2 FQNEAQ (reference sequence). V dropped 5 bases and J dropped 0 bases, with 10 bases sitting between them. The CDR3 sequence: CASSRTDSNTGELFF. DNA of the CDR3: TGTGCCAGCAGCCGGACTGATTCGAACACCGGGGAGCTGTTTTTT.

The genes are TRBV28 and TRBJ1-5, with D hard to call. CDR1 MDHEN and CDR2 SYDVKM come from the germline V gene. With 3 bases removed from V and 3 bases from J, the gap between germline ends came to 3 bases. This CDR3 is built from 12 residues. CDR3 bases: TGTGCCAGCAGTTTCCACAATCAGCCCCAGCATTTT. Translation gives CASSFHNQPQHF.

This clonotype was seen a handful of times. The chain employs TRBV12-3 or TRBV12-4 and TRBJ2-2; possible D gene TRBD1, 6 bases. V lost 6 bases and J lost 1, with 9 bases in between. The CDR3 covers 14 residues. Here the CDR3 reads CASRDSLNTGELFF. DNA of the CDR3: TGTGCCAGCAGGGACAGCTTGAACACCGGGGAGCTGTTTTTT.

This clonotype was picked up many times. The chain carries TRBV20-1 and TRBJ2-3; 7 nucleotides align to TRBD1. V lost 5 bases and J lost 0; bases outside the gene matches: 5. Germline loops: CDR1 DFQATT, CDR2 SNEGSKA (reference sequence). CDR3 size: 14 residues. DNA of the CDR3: TGCAGTGCTCCCGGGACAGCTAGCACAGATACGCAGTATTTT. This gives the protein CSAPGTASTDTQYF.

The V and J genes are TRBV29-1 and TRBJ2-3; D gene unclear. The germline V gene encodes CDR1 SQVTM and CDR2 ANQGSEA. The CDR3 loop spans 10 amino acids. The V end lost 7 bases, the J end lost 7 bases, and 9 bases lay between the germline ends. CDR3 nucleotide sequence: TGCAGCGCCCAATCAAATACGCAGTATTTT. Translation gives CSAQSNTQYF.

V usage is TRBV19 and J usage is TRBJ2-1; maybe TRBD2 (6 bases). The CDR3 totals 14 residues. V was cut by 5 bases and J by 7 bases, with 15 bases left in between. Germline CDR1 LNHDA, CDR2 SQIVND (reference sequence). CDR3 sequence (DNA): TGTGCCAGTAGTCTAGGGGCGGGGTCGAATGAGCAGTTCTTC. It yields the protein CASSLGAGSNEQFF.

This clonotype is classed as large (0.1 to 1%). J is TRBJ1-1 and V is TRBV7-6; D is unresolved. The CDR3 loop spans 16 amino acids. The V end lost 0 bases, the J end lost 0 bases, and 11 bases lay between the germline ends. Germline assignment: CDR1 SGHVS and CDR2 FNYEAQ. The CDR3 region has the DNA TGTGCCAGCAGCTTAGCCCCACCAGAATTGAACACTGAAGCTTTCTTT. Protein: CASSLAPPELNTEAFF.

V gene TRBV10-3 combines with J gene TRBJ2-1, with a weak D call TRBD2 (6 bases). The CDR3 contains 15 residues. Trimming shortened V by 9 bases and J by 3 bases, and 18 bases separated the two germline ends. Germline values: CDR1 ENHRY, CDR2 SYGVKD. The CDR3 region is CAIQDSGGNYNEQFF. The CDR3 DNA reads TGTGCCATACAGGACTCCGGGGGAAACTACAATGAGCAGTTCTTC.

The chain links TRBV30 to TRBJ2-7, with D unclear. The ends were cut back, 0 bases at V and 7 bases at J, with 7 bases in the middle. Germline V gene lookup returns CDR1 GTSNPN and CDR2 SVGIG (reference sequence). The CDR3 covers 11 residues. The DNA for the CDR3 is TGTGCCTGGAGTGTAGGGCAGGAGCAGTACTTC. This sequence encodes CAWSVGQEQYF.

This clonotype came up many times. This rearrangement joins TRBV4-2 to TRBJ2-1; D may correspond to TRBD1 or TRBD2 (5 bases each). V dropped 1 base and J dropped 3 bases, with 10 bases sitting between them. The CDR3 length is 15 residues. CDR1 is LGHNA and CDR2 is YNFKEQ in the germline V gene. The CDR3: CASSQGGGHYNEQFF. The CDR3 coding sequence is TGTGCCAGCAGCCAAGGGGGCGGGCACTACAATGAGCAGTTCTTC.

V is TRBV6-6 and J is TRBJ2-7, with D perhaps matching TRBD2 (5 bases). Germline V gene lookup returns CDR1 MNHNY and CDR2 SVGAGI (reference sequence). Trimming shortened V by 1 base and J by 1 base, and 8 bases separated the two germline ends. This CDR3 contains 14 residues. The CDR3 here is CASSYLSGSYEQYF. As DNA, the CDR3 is TGTGCCAGCAGTTACTTAAGCGGATCCTACGAGCAGTACTTC.

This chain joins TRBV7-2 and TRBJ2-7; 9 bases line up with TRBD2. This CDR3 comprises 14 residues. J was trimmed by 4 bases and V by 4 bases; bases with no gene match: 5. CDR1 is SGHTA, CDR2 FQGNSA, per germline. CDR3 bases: TGTGCCAGCAGCTCGGGACTAGCTTGGTACGAGCAGTACTTC. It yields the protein CASSSGLAWYEQYF.

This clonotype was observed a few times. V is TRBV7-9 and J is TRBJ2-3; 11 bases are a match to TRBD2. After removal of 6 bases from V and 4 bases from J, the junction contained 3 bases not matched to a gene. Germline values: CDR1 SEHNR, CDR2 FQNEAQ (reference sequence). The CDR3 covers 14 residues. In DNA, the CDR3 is TGTGCCAGCAGTAGCGGGGGGGCGGCAGATACGCAGTATTTT. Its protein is CASSSGGAADTQYF.

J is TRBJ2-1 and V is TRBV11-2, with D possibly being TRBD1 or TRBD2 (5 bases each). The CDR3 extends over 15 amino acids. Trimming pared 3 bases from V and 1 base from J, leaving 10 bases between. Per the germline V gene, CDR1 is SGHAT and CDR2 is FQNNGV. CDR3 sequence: CASSFRDRSYNEQFF. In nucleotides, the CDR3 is TGTGCCAGCAGCTTCCGGGACCGATCCTACAATGAGCAGTTCTTC.